This passage covers 18 T cell receptor beta chains from one sample sequenced in a study of T cells in localized non-small cell lung cancer. Using immunoSEQ multiplex PCR, the repertoire was profiled, and TCRdb retains in-frame clones only, with some absent. The table records 5,000 to 6,500 clones, 35% to 45% of them present only once. This sample comprised lung tumor tissue, obtained before any cancer treatment. The receptors here all came from a male donor at least 60 years old with stage I squamous cell lung carcinoma.

This clone is medium-sized by share. The V gene is TRBV11-3, the J gene TRBJ1-1, with 9 positions matching TRBD1. The CDR3 has 14 residues. J lost 5 bases, V lost 4 bases, and 5 bases had no gene match. The germline V gene encodes CDR1 SGHNT and CDR2 YENEEA. CDR3 loop: CASSSYDRGTEAFF. CDR3 nucleotide sequence: TGTGCCAGCAGCTCCTATGACAGGGGGACTGAAGCTTTCTTT.

The CDR3 spells CASSPQGALTPLHF. The CDR3 DNA reads as TGTGCCAGTAGTCCTCAGGGGGCTCTCACACCCCTCCACTTT. This rearrangement joins TRBV19 to TRBJ1-6; 8 positions agree with TRBD1. The CDR3 has 14 amino acids. Germline loops: CDR1 LNHDA, CDR2 SQIVND (reference sequence). The V and J ends lost 5 bases and 11 bases, in that order; junction bases with no gene match: 8.

V gene TRBV15 combines with J gene TRBJ1-6, with a possible D match to TRBD1 (6 bases). V was clipped by 5 bases and J by 7 bases, with 15 bases between them. This CDR3 contains 15 residues. The germline V gene encodes CDR1 LNHNV and CDR2 YYDKDF (reference sequence). Written as DNA, the CDR3 is TGTGCCACCAGCGAGACACAGGGTCGAAATTCACCCCTCCACTTT. As protein: CATSETQGRNSPLHF.

Only a few counts were recorded for this clone. The chain is built from TRBV6-7 and TRBJ2-7, with D perhaps assigned TRBD1 or TRBD2 (5 bases each). TRBV6-7 is identified as an open reading frame with a role that is uncertain. Trimming pared 5 bases from V and 4 bases from J, leaving 12 bases between. The CDR3 is 13 amino acids. CDR3 coding DNA: TGTGCCAGCAGTACGGGACCGAGTTACGAGCAGTACTTC. Protein sequence: CASSTGPSYEQYF.

This clone has just a few counts. The chain joins TRBV9 to TRBJ2-2, with D perhaps TRBD1 (5 bases). The ends were cut back, 0 bases at V and 6 bases at J, with 6 bases in the middle. CDR1 is SGDLS and CDR2 is YYNGEE in the germline V gene. This CDR3 spans 13 amino acids. The CDR3 loop reads CASSVGGAGELFF. CDR3 bases: TGTGCCAGCAGCGTAGGGGGCGCCGGGGAGCTGTTTTTT.

This clone was seen a few times. The chain uses TRBV18 and TRBJ2-7; 8 bases agree with TRBD1. V was clipped by 8 bases and J by 2 bases; unmatched bases: 8. Germline values: CDR1 KGHSH, CDR2 LQKENI. The CDR3 has 14 amino acids. As DNA, the CDR3 is TGTGCCAGCGCCCAGGGGGCCGTCACCTACGAGCAGTACTTC. Translating gives CASAQGAVTYEQYF.

The V gene is TRBV9, the J gene TRBJ2-7; no definite D call. V lost 4 bases and J 2 bases, leaving 13 bases between the germline ends. CDR3 length equals 14 residues. Germline V CDR1 and CDR2: SGDLS, YYNGEE. CDR3 loop: CASSPPRVPYEQYF. The CDR3, as DNA: TGTGCCAGCAGCCCCCCCCGAGTGCCCTACGAGCAGTACTTC.

The chain is built from TRBV19 and TRBJ1-4, with TRBD1 identical over 11 bases. J gave up 7 bases and V 5 bases, and 3 bases lay outside the gene matches. In germline, CDR1 is LNHDA, CDR2 SQIVND (reference sequence). This CDR3 is built from 14 residues. The CDR3 protein is CASSAGTGGEKLFF. The CDR3 region has the DNA TGTGCCAGTAGTGCCGGGACAGGGGGTGAAAAACTGTTTTTT.

CDR3 nucleotide sequence: TGTGCCTGGAGTGGGGCAGGGGGCAATGAGCAGTTCTTC. As protein: CAWSGAGGNEQFF. This chain joins TRBV30 and TRBJ2-1; 7 positions match TRBD1. This CDR3 is 13 amino acids long. With V trimmed by 1 base and J by 6 bases, 3 bases remained unmatched. Germline lookup yields CDR1 GTSNPN and CDR2 SVGIG (reference sequence).

This clone has more than one count but fewer than ten. CDR3 loop: CASSRATGYTEAFF. CDR3 nucleotides: TGTGCCAGCAGTCGGGCAACAGGGTACACTGAAGCTTTCTTT. The chain employs TRBV28 and TRBJ1-1; TRBD1 might be the D (6 bases). This CDR3 has 14 residues. Germline-derived CDR1 and CDR2 are MDHEN and SYDVKM. The germline V and J ends were trimmed by 5 bases and 3 bases, with 13 bases remaining between them.

This rearrangement joins TRBV6-4 to TRBJ1-3; 7 bases fit TRBD1. The V gene end was trimmed by 3 bases and the J gene end by 3 bases; junction bases not matched to a gene: 8. Germline V gives CDR1 MRHNA, CDR2 SNTAGT. The CDR3 extends over 16 amino acids. CDR3 protein: CASSEAPPGGGNTIYF. The CDR3 DNA reads TGTGCCAGCAGTGAAGCCCCTCCAGGGGGTGGAAACACCATATATTTT.

CDR3 sequence (DNA): TGTGCCAGCAGTTTAGCGGCCTCTTATGGCTACACCTTC. Translating gives CASSLAASYGYTF. V is TRBV28 and J is TRBJ1-2; D uncertain. V lost 2 bases to trimming and J lost 5 bases, with 9 bases between them. The CDR3 spans 13 residues. Germline-derived CDR1 and CDR2 are MDHEN and SYDVKM.

The chain is built from TRBV19 and TRBJ2-2; D perhaps matches TRBD2 (5 bases). Germline lookup yields CDR1 LNHDA and CDR2 SQIVND (reference sequence). Trimming shortened V by 8 bases and J by 0 bases, and 10 bases separated the two germline ends. The CDR3 has 14 residues. CDR3 DNA sequence: TGTGCCAGTGCTAGCCAAACGAACACCGGGGAGCTGTTTTTT. Its protein is CASASQTNTGELFF.

By share, this clone counts as medium-sized. V usage is TRBV6-8 and J usage is TRBJ1-1; D is undetermined. Germline CDR1 MNHGY, CDR2 SAAAGT. The CDR3 covers 15 residues. Between the trimmed V and J ends, which lost 0 bases and 0 bases, there was a span of 8 bases. CDR3 protein: CASSYSRTVNTEAFF. The CDR3 DNA follows: TGTGCCAGCAGTTACTCGCGGACGGTGAACACTGAAGCTTTCTTT.

The J gene is TRBJ2-7, the V gene TRBV28; 7 bases align to TRBD1. This CDR3 contains 15 residues. CDR1 is MDHEN, CDR2 SYDVKM, per germline. Trimming at V came to 4 bases and at J to 3 bases, leaving 9 bases not matched to a gene. The CDR3 here is CASSSTGEQGYEQYF. The CDR3 DNA sequence: TGTGCCAGCAGTTCTACAGGGGAGCAGGGCTACGAGCAGTACTTC.

This clone is judged medium-sized (0.01 to 0.1%). This rearrangement joins TRBV11-3 to TRBJ2-7; D possibly corresponds to TRBD2 (5 bases). The CDR3 is 14 amino acids. Trimming cost V 3 bases and J 2 bases, with 11 bases left between them. Looked up from germline, CDR1 is SGHNT and CDR2 is YENEEA. In nucleotides, the CDR3 is TGTGCCAGCAGCTTTCCCGGGAAACCCTACGAGCAGTACTTC. Its translation is CASSFPGKPYEQYF.

There are a few counts of this clone. This rearrangement joins TRBV2 to TRBJ2-7, with D possibly TRBD2 on 7 matching bases. The CDR3 extends over 16 amino acids. Germline V lookup: CDR1 SNHLY, CDR2 FYNNEI. The V and J ends lost 3 bases and 6 bases respectively, with 21 bases between them. In DNA form, the CDR3 reads TGTGCCAGCAGTGAGGGGGGGGCTTGGGCGCGGAGCGAGCAGTACTTC. This sequence encodes CASSEGGAWARSEQYF.

This clone ranks as large. V usage is TRBV15 and J usage is TRBJ2-1; 8 positions agree with TRBD2. Looked up from germline, CDR1 is LNHNV and CDR2 is YYDKDF (reference sequence). Unmatched junction bases numbered 14, after V lost 5 bases and J lost 8 bases. CDR3 length: 16 residues. DNA for the CDR3: TGTGCCACCAGCGGAGGGGTGAGCGGGGGTCTTTATGAGCAGTTCTTC. Protein sequence: CATSGGVSGGLYEQFF.